The 17 T cell receptor beta chains below were found in one sample sequenced in a study of shared clonotypes between healthy human individuals. Naive CD8 cells were CD45RO-negative, positively selected for CCR7, excluding terminally differentiated effector memory CD45RA+ cells. Clones were read by immunoSEQ multiplex PCR, and TCRdb kept only the in-frame ones, dropping some. The sample includes roughly 2,000,000 clones, 85% to 95% of them seen just once. Input material: naive CD8+ T cells from PBMCs. These receptors all come from a man younger than 35 in good health. Some clones in this sample may be carry-over from other donors' samples.

Comment on this clone: The sample carries other DNA sequences with the same CDR3. The J gene is TRBJ2-1, the V gene TRBV7-2; D gene unclear. Trimming took off 5 bases at V and 1 base at J, with 6 bases between the two ends. Germline assignment: CDR1 SGHTA and CDR2 FQGNSA. CDR3 length: 13 amino acids. In nucleotides, the CDR3 is TGTGCCAGCAGCCTGGGATCCTACAATGAGCAGTTCTTC. Amino acids: CASSLGSYNEQFF.

The V and J genes are TRBV5-1 and TRBJ1-1, with D possibly TRBD1 on 5 matching bases. This CDR3 contains 15 residues. The V end lost 3 bases, the J end lost 4 bases, and 16 bases lay between the germline ends. CDR1 is SGHRS and CDR2 is YFSETQ in the germline V gene. The CDR3 here is CASSWDPTLSTEAFF. The CDR3 DNA reads as TGCGCCAGCAGCTGGGACCCGACTCTGAGCACTGAAGCTTTCTTT.

This chain connects TRBV19 to TRBJ1-5; D is possibly TRBD1 (5 bases). There are 14 residues in the CDR3. CDR1 is LNHDA and CDR2 is SQIVND in the germline V gene (reference sequence). V was shortened by 3 bases and J by 0 bases, with 6 bases between the two germline ends. CDR3 amino acids: CASSMGLSNQPQHF. The CDR3 DNA reads TGTGCCAGTAGTATGGGACTTAGCAATCAGCCCCAGCATTTT.

This clone appeared once. The chain employs TRBV9 and TRBJ2-7, with D possibly being TRBD2 (5 bases). Between the trimmed V and J ends, which lost 0 bases and 5 bases, there was a span of 12 bases. CDR3 size: 14 residues. Germline V lookup: CDR1 SGDLS, CDR2 YYNGEE. As DNA, the CDR3 is TGTGCCAGCAGCGTAGTTTCGGGAAACGACGAGCAGTACTTC. As protein: CASSVVSGNDEQYF.

Notes on this clone: This CDR3 is also generated by other DNA sequences in the sample. V usage is TRBV6-5 and J usage is TRBJ2-2; D is possibly TRBD1 (5 bases). Germline CDR1 and CDR2: MNHEY and SVGAGI. The V and J ends lost 0 bases and 1 base respectively, with 6 bases between them. This CDR3 is built from 15 residues. The CDR3 loop is CASSYSGQNTGELFF. CDR3 coding DNA: TGTGCCAGCAGTTACTCAGGACAGAACACCGGGGAGCTGTTTTTT.

The chain is built from TRBV9 and TRBJ2-1; 9 bases align to TRBD2. The J segment lost 0 bases and the V segment lost 4 bases, leaving 5 bases of the junction unmatched. Germline V gene sequence: CDR1 SGDLS, CDR2 YYNGEE. There are 16 residues in the CDR3. DNA of the CDR3: TGTGCCAGCAGCCCGCGACTAGCGGACTCCTACAATGAGCAGTTCTTC. Protein product: CASSPRLADSYNEQFF.

The chain is built from TRBV5-1 and TRBJ2-1, with 9 bases matching TRBD2. The CDR3 runs 19 residues. Germline V gene lookup returns CDR1 SGHRS and CDR2 YFSETQ. Trimming cost V 5 bases and J 0 bases; bases outside gene matches: 15. CDR3 nucleotides: TGCGCCAGCAGACACCCCCTAGGGCTAGCGGGAATCTCCTACAATGAGCAGTTCTTC. This gives the protein CASRHPLGLAGISYNEQFF.

The rearrangement links TRBV5-6 to TRBJ1-2; a weak D match, TRBD1 (6 bases). This CDR3 is 18 amino acids long. Trimming pared 4 bases from V and 3 bases from J, leaving 25 bases between. Germline V gives CDR1 SGHDT, CDR2 YYEEEE. The CDR3 here is CASSRGGRGQTGDYGYTF. In DNA, the CDR3 is TGTGCCAGCAGCCGAGGCGGCAGGGGACAAACGGGAGACTATGGCTACACCTTC.

This chain joins TRBV18 and TRBJ2-3; 7 bases fit TRBD1. The CDR3 contains 19 residues. From germline, CDR1 is KGHSH and CDR2 LQKENI. The J segment lost 1 base and the V segment lost 3 bases, leaving 16 bases of the junction unmatched. The CDR3 DNA sequence: TGTGCCAGCTCACCGCTTTATTCTGATACAGGGGATGGCACAGATACGCAGTATTTT. It translates to CASSPLYSDTGDGTDTQYF.

This sequence joins TRBV5-5 and TRBJ2-7; 9 bases map to TRBD1. CDR3 size: 14 residues. The V and J ends lost 1 base and 3 bases, in that order; junction bases with no gene match: 2. Germline V gene lookup returns CDR1 SGHKS and CDR2 YYEKEE (reference sequence). This CDR3 is CASSLPGQGYEQYF. The CDR3 DNA reads as TGTGCCAGCAGCTTGCCGGGACAGGGCTACGAGCAGTACTTC.

This clone was recorded only once. The chain combines TRBV28 with TRBJ2-7; D is uncertain. This CDR3 is 11 amino acids long. V was trimmed by 5 bases and J by 5 bases, leaving 7 bases between them. Germline V gives CDR1 MDHEN, CDR2 SYDVKM. CDR3 DNA sequence: TGTGCCAGCAGTGTCGACAACGAGCAGTACTTC. Protein sequence: CASSVDNEQYF.

This clone was seen once. The chain employs TRBV11-2 and TRBJ2-7; D may match TRBD1 or TRBD2 (5 bases each). Trimming cost V 4 bases and J 0 bases, with 13 bases left between them. The CDR3 is 15 amino acids. CDR1 SGHAT and CDR2 FQNNGV come from the germline V gene. CDR3 in amino acids: CASSSRGVSSYEQYF. The CDR3 nucleotides read TGTGCCAGCAGCTCTAGGGGAGTGAGCTCCTACGAGCAGTACTTC. The entire variable domain, with the rest obtained from reference TRBV11-2 and TRBJ2-7, is as follows: EAGVAQSPRYKIIEKRQSVAFWCNPISGHATLYWYQQILGQGPKLLIQFQNNGVVDDSQLPKDRFSAERLKGVDSTLKIQPAKLEDSAVYLCASSSRGVSSYEQYFGPGTRLTVT.

This clone has a handful of counts. The genes are TRBV19 and TRBJ1-4, with 8 bases aligning to TRBD1. Germline trimming cut 5 bases from V and 5 bases from J; bases unmatched to any gene: 4. Per the germline V gene, CDR1 is LNHDA and CDR2 is SQIVND (reference sequence). The CDR3 is 14 amino acids. CDR3 DNA sequence: TGTGCCAGTAGTTCCCGGACAGGGAATGAAAAACTGTTTTTT. Translated, it gives CASSSRTGNEKLFF.

This chain links TRBV5-1 with TRBJ2-6; D not certain. The germline V and J ends were trimmed by 4 bases and 0 bases, with 11 bases remaining between them. This CDR3 is built from 16 residues. Per germline, CDR1 SGHRS and CDR2 YFSETQ. This CDR3 reads CASSLSGASGANVLTF. Written as DNA, the CDR3 is TGCGCCAGCAGCCTGTCAGGCGCCTCTGGGGCCAACGTCCTGACTTTC.

The chain links TRBV15 to TRBJ2-3, with 9 nucleotides matching TRBD2. The CDR3 totals 16 residues. V gave up 3 bases and J gave up 2 bases; unmatched junction bases: 6. Germline CDR1 reads LNHNV; CDR2 reads YYDKDF (reference sequence). The CDR3 loop reads CATSSPSSGDTDTQYF. The DNA for the CDR3 is TGTGCCACCAGCAGCCCGTCTAGCGGGGACACAGATACGCAGTATTTT.

The chain combines TRBV4-2 with TRBJ2-3; D unclear. The CDR3 is 16 residues long. The ends were cut back, 0 bases at V and 2 bases at J, with 12 bases in the middle. The germline gives CDR1 LGHNA, CDR2 YNFKEQ. The CDR3 is CASSQEAQFHTDTQYF. The CDR3 DNA follows: TGTGCCAGCAGCCAAGAGGCACAGTTTCACACAGATACGCAGTATTTT.

The chain links TRBV27 to TRBJ2-3; 9 bases match TRBD1. With 8 bases clipped from V and 5 bases from J, the junction kept 20 bases outside the gene matches. The CDR3 length is 18 residues. Germline V gene data show CDR1 as MNHEY and CDR2 as SMNVEV (reference sequence). The CDR3 sequence is CASLHLLGTQGAGDTQYF. The CDR3 nucleotides read TGTGCCAGCCTACATCTTCTTGGAACACAGGGGGCCGGAGATACGCAGTATTTT.